This record concerns one T cell receptor (beta chain) sequence. Its specificity is not known. This sample is part of a study of T cell responses to AZD1222 COVID-19 vaccine. Findings and limits, study-wide: Unmutated variant regions are reportedly the target of nearly half of TCRs that are spike-specific. Possibly, clonal diversity was underestimated; donors were largely white British and included more females. Elevations in Spike-specific TCR breadth and depth followed administration of two AZD1222 doses.

Sequencing was performed with immunoSEQ multiplex PCR; in TCRdb, only in-frame clones are kept and a portion is missing. The sample lists some 180,000 clones; 85% to 95% were seen once. The ends were cut back, 1 base at V and 10 bases at J, with 11 bases in the middle. The germline V gene has CDR1 LNHNV and CDR2 YYDKDF (reference sequence). The CDR3 has 13 residues. The origin of this receptor is an adult who received the MenACWY meningococcal vaccine as a control. The V and J genes are TRBV15 and TRBJ2-4; D possibly matches TRBD1 or TRBD2 (5 bases each). This specimen was peripheral blood, taken 28 days after the second dose of the MenACWY control vaccine. CDR3 DNA: TGTGCCACCAGCAGAGGATGGGACCAAATTCAGTACTTC. Residues: CATSRGWDQIQYF.